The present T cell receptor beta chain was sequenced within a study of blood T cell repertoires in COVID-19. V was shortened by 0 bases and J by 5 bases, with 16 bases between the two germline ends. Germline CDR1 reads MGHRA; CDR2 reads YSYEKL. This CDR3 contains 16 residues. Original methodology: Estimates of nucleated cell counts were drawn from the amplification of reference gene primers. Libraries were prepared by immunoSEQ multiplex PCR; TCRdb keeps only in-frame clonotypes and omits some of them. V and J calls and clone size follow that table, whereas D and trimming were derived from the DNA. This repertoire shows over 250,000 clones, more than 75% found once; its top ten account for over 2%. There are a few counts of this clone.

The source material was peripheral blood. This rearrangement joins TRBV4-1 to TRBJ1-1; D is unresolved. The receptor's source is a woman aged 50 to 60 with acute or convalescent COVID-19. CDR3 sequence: CASSQDIRRSRTEAFF. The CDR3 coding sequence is TGCGCCAGCAGCCAAGACATAAGGAGGAGTAGGACTGAAGCTTTCTTT.